These 17 T cell receptor beta chains were sequenced from one sample in a study of cytomegalovirus exposure and HLA in healthy donors. PCR involved 60 Vbeta and 13 Jbeta primers. Generated by immunoSEQ multiplex PCR, the TCRdb table keeps only in-frame clones and is missing some. The table includes over 150,000 clones, roughly 80% detected once. The sample consisted of PBMCs. These receptors originate from a male donor in good health and CMV-seronegative.

The chain employs TRBV5-1 and TRBJ2-6, with D tentatively TRBD2 (5 bases). V dropped 6 bases and J dropped 2 bases, with 9 bases sitting between them. Germline CDR1 SGHRS, CDR2 YFSETQ. The CDR3 extends over 14 amino acids. CDR3 DNA sequence: TGCGCCAGCAAGAAGGAGGCTGGGGCCAACGTCCTGACTTTC. Its protein product is CASKKEAGANVLTF.

This clone was recorded only once. The rearrangement uses TRBV19 and TRBJ1-2; TRBD1 agrees at 8 bases. In germline, CDR1 is LNHDA, CDR2 SQIVND (reference sequence). Trimming at V came to 6 bases and at J to 4 bases, leaving 7 bases not matched to a gene. This CDR3 has 14 residues. CDR3 nucleotide sequence: TGTGCCAGTAGCCGAGGGACAGGAGTCTATGGCTACACCTTC. It specifies CASSRGTGVYGYTF.

The chain carries TRBV19 and TRBJ1-5; weak D call: TRBD1 (5 bases). V lost 6 bases and J lost 4, with 16 bases in between. Germline CDR1 is LNHDA and CDR2 is SQIVND (reference sequence). This CDR3 is built from 15 residues. The CDR3 protein is CASSSGGVRNQPQHF. CDR3 sequence (DNA): TGTGCCAGTAGCAGCGGAGGGGTTCGTAATCAGCCCCAGCATTTT.

The V call is TRBV9, the J call TRBJ2-1; D might be TRBD2 (6 bases). Germline V gene lookup returns CDR1 SGDLS and CDR2 YYNGEE. There are 15 residues in the CDR3. V lost 2 bases to trimming and J lost 10 bases, with 19 bases between them. The chain's CDR3 is CASSVGSGLFSEQFF. CDR3 DNA: TGTGCCAGCAGCGTTGGTTCGGGACTTTTCTCAGAGCAGTTCTTC. The full variable domain, rest sourced from reference TRBV9 and TRBJ2-1, is DSGVTQTPKHLITATGQRVTLRCSPRSGDLSVYWYQQSLDQGLQFLIQYYNGEERAKGNILERFSAQQFPDLHSELNLSSLELGDSALYFCASSVGSGLFSEQFFGPGTRLTVL.

The rearrangement links TRBV11-3 to TRBJ2-7, with 7 bases lining up with TRBD2. Germline CDR1 and CDR2: SGHNT and YENEEA. The V gene end was trimmed by 5 bases and the J gene end by 6 bases; junction bases not matched to a gene: 10. This CDR3 is 14 amino acids long. CDR3 residues: CASSHRGGEGEQYF. CDR3 coding DNA: TGTGCCAGCAGCCACCGGGGAGGGGAGGGCGAGCAGTACTTC.

This chain connects TRBV11-2 to TRBJ2-7, with 12 bases matching TRBD1. The CDR3 is 15 residues long. The ends lost 6 bases at V and 5 bases at J; junction bases unmatched: 8. In germline, CDR1 is SGHAT, CDR2 FQNNGV. CDR3 DNA: TGTGCCAGCAGGAGGCTCCGGGACAGGGGGCACGAGCAGTACTTC. This translates into CASRRLRDRGHEQYF.

The chain uses TRBV6-1 and TRBJ1-4; tentatively, D is TRBD1 (5 bases). V was shortened by 3 bases and J by 8 bases, with 13 bases between the two germline ends. The CDR3 sequence is 14 residues long. Germline lookup yields CDR1 MNHNS and CDR2 SASEGT. CDR3 residues: CASSETGGGEKLFF. CDR3 in DNA: TGTGCCAGCAGTGAGACGGGGGGTGGGGAAAAACTGTTTTTT.

This clone was detected once. The chain has TRBV4-2 and TRBJ1-1; TRBD1 agrees at 8 bases. The V segment lost 4 bases and the J segment 6 bases; nucleotides outside the gene matches: 10. Germline-derived CDR1 and CDR2 are LGHNA and YNFKEQ. This CDR3 spans 15 amino acids. CDR3 sequence (DNA): TGTGCCAGCAGCCCCAGCCAGGACAGGGTTTCTGAAGCTTTCTTT. Residues: CASSPSQDRVSEAFF.

The chain couples TRBV4-2 to TRBJ1-2; D ambiguous. CDR3 size: 13 residues. Between the trimmed V and J ends, which lost 1 base and 4 bases, there was a span of 7 bases. Germline CDR1 reads LGHNA; CDR2 reads YNFKEQ. The CDR3 is CASSQGASYGYTF. DNA for the CDR3: TGTGCCAGCAGCCAAGGGGCTTCCTATGGCTACACCTTC.

This rearrangement joins TRBV6-1 to TRBJ2-5; 7 bases agree with TRBD2. Trimming took 8 bases from V and 4 from J; bases not matched to a gene: 1. The CDR3 spans 11 residues. Germline V gene data show CDR1 as MNHNS and CDR2 as SASEGT. CDR3 residues: CASRGVETQYF. The CDR3 region has the DNA TGTGCCAGCCGGGGGGTAGAGACCCAGTACTTC.

The V call is TRBV5-4, the J call TRBJ1-1; D might be TRBD1 (6 bases). There are 15 residues in the CDR3. Germline V gives CDR1 SGHNT, CDR2 YYREEE (reference sequence). V was clipped by 3 bases and J by 1 base, with 13 bases between them. CDR3 sequence: CASSSPVRGNTEAFF. The CDR3 bases are TGTGCCAGCAGCTCACCCGTCAGGGGGAACACTGAAGCTTTCTTT.

This sequence joins TRBV5-1 and TRBJ2-3, with TRBD2 matching 10 bases. The V gene end was trimmed by 3 bases and the J gene end by 5 bases; junction bases not matched to a gene: 9. CDR1 is SGHRS, CDR2 YFSETQ, per germline. The CDR3 consists of 16 residues. Written as DNA, the CDR3 is TGCGCCAGCAGCTCCAGTAGCGGGGGGCGGGGAGATACGCAGTATTTT. The encoded protein is CASSSSSGGRGDTQYF.

This chain connects TRBV2 to TRBJ1-1; D gene unclear. This CDR3 has 13 residues. Germline V gene sequence: CDR1 SNHLY, CDR2 FYNNEI. The CDR3 bases are TGTCCCTCTCAGTCTAGTATGAACACTGAAGCTTTCTTT. This gives the protein CPSQSSMNTEAFF.

V and J are TRBV4-1 and TRBJ1-5; 7 nucleotides line up with TRBD1. This CDR3 has 16 amino acids. The V gene's germline CDR1 is MGHRA and CDR2 YSYEKL. V was clipped by 1 base and J by 0 bases; unmatched bases: 3. This CDR3 reads CASSQGGQFSNQPQHF. CDR3 coding DNA: TGCGCCAGCAGCCAAGGGGGACAGTTTAGCAATCAGCCCCAGCATTTT.

The chain carries TRBV6-1 and TRBJ1-3; D is uncertain. The CDR3 consists of 13 residues. Trimming took off 7 bases at V and 0 bases at J, with 7 bases between the two ends. The germline V gene has CDR1 MNHNS and CDR2 SASEGT. The DNA for the CDR3 is TGTGCCAGCAAAACAGACTCTGGAAACACCATATATTTT. This gives the protein CASKTDSGNTIYF.

V is TRBV21-1 and J is TRBJ1-1. TRBV21-1 is an annotated pseudogene. The length of the CDR3 is 16 residues. The CDR3 sequence is CASRRPHSSVYAEAFF. The DNA of the CDR3 is TGTGCCAGCAGACGCCCCCACTCCTCGGTTTACGCTGAAGCTTTCTTT.

This clone has a handful of counts. The rearrangement uses TRBV10-3 and TRBJ2-2; 9 nucleotides align to TRBD1. This CDR3 has 14 amino acids. Per the germline V gene, CDR1 is ENHRY and CDR2 is SYGVKD. Trimming at V came to 7 bases and at J to 7 bases, leaving 7 bases not matched to a gene. The CDR3 DNA sequence: TGTGCCATCAAACCGGGACAGGGTGACGGGGAGCTGTTTTTT. Translated, it gives CAIKPGQGDGELFF.